This TCR beta chain was identified in a study of blood T cell repertoires in COVID-19. Sequencing was performed with immunoSEQ multiplex PCR; in TCRdb, only in-frame clones are kept and a portion is missing. The sample holds 110,000 to 150,000 clones; around nine tenths are singletons and the top ten take about 4.3%. This CDR3 is built from 16 residues. V lost 4 bases to trimming and J lost 8 bases; unmatched junction nucleotides: 12. Germline CDR1 reads SGHNT; CDR2 reads YYREEE (reference sequence). This chain uses TRBV5-4 with TRBJ2-3; 11 bases map to TRBD1. The source is a middle-aged woman with acute or convalescent COVID-19. Sequenced sample: peripheral blood. The DNA of the CDR3 is TGTGCCAGCAGCGGCGGGACAGGGGGGGTTATGGTTACGCAGTATTTT. It encodes CASSGGTGGVMVTQYF.